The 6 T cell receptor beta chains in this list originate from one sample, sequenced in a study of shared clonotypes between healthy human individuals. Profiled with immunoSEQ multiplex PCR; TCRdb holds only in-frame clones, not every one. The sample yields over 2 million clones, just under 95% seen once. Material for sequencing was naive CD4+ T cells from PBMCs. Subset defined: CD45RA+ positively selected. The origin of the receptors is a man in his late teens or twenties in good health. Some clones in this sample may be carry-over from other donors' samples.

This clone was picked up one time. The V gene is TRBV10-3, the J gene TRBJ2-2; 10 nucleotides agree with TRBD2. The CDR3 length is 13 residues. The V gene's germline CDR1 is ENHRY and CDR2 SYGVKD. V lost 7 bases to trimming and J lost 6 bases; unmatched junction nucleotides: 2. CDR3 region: CAINGLAAGELFF. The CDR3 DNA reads TGTGCCATCAATGGACTAGCGGCCGGGGAGCTGTTTTTT.

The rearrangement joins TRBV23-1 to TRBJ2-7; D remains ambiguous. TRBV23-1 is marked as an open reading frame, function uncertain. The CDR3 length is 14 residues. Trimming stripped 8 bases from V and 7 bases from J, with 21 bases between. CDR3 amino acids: CASGRPLRVLEQYF. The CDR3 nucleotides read TGCGCCAGCGGCCGGCCTTTAAGAGTCTTGGAGCAGTACTTC.

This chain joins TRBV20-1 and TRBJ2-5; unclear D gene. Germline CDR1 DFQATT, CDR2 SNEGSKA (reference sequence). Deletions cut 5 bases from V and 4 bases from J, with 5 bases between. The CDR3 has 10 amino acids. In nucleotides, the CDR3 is TGCAGTGCTTGGCGAGAGACCCAGTACTTC. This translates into CSAWRETQYF.

CDR3 sequence: CASSGSPGNTIYF. DNA for the CDR3: TGTGCCAGCAGTGGAAGCCCTGGAAACACCATATATTTT. V and J are TRBV5-6 and TRBJ1-3; D not certain. CDR1 is SGHDT, CDR2 YYEEEE, per germline. Trimming took 5 bases from V and 2 from J, leaving 8 bases between them. The CDR3 is 13 residues long.

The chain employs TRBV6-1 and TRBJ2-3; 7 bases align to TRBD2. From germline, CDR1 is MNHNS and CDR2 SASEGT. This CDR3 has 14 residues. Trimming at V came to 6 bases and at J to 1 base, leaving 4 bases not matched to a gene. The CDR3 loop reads CASRTGGGTDTQYF. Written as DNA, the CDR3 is TGTGCCAGCAGAACGGGGGGAGGCACAGATACGCAGTATTTT.

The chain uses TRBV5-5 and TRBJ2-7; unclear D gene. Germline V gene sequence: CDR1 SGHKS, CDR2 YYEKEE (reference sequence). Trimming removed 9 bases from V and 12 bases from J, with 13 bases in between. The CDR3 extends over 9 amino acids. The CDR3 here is CANLIPRYF. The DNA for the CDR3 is TGTGCCAACCTAATTCCGAGGTACTTC. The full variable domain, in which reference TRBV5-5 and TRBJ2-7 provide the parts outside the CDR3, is DAGVTQSPTHLIKTRGQQVTLRCSPISGHKSVSWYQQVLGQGPQFIFQYYEKEERGRGNFPDRFSARQFPNYSSELNVNALLLGDSALYLCANLIPRYFGPGTRLTVT.